Below are 17 T cell receptor beta chains sequenced from a single sample in a study of OX40 agonist ivuxolimab in advanced cancers. Only in-frame clones appear in the TCRdb table, and some are missing; sequencing was by immunoSEQ multiplex PCR. The repertoire consists of about 40,000 clones, with 75% to 90% occurring once and the leading ten covering over 0.55%. The specimen was CD4+ or CD8+ T cells sorted from blood, collected in a trial of the OX40 agonist ivuxolimab. These receptors came from an adult with an advanced solid tumor such as melanoma, head and neck, liver or kidney cancer.

The sample holds a few counts of this clone. The CDR3 DNA reads as TGTGCCAGCAGCTGGCCATACACAGATACGCAGTATTTT. Residues: CASSWPYTDTQYF. The gene calls are TRBV7-2 and TRBJ2-3; D not certain. Germline V gene data show CDR1 as SGHTA and CDR2 as FQGNSA. There are 13 residues in the CDR3. With 4 bases removed from V and 2 bases from J, the gap between germline ends came to 7 bases.

J is TRBJ1-4 and V is TRBV4-3; perhaps TRBD1 as D (6 bases). The V end was cut by 0 bases, the J end by 3 bases, with 11 bases between. The germline CDR1 and CDR2 sequences are LGHNA and YSLEER. The CDR3 is 16 amino acids. The CDR3 is CASSQEGGYANEKLFF. In nucleotides, the CDR3 is TGCGCCAGCAGCCAAGAGGGGGGCTATGCTAATGAAAAACTGTTTTTT.

This chain uses TRBV7-2 with TRBJ2-6, with 11 bases matching TRBD2. In germline, CDR1 is SGHTA, CDR2 FQGNSA. The junction had 4 bases not matched to a gene; V was cut back by 5 bases and J by 1 base. The CDR3 sequence is 17 residues long. The CDR3 spells CASSSRLAGSGANVLTF. Here the CDR3 DNA reads TGTGCCAGCAGCAGCAGACTAGCGGGGTCTGGGGCCAACGTCCTGACTTTC. The full variable domain, its missing parts supplied by reference TRBV7-2 and TRBJ2-6, is GAGVSQSPSNKVTEKGKDVELRCDPISGHTALYWYRQSLGQGLEFLIYFQGNSAPDKSGLPSDRFSAERTGGSVSTLTIQRTQQEDSAVYLCASSSRLAGSGANVLTFGAGSRLTVL.

The genes are TRBV15 and TRBJ2-7, with D perhaps being TRBD1 or TRBD2 (5 bases each). This CDR3 contains 13 residues. V was pared by 1 base and J by 6 bases, with 10 bases between. Germline CDR1 reads LNHNV; CDR2 reads YYDKDF (reference sequence). CDR3 DNA: TGTGCCACCAGCAGAGGGGGGTTACGCGAGCAGTACTTC. Amino acid sequence: CATSRGGLREQYF.

This chain connects TRBV9 to TRBJ1-1; TRBD1 is a possible D gene (5 bases). V gave up 5 bases and J gave up 6 bases, with 20 bases separating them. Germline lookup yields CDR1 SGDLS and CDR2 YYNGEE. This CDR3 is built from 15 residues. Written as DNA, the CDR3 is TGTGCCAGCAGTACTATCGACCAGGGATACGCTGAAGCTTTCTTT. Residues: CASSTIDQGYAEAFF.

The chain carries TRBV10-3 and TRBJ2-5, with D perhaps matching TRBD2 (6 bases). Germline V gene lookup returns CDR1 ENHRY and CDR2 SYGVKD. V was trimmed by 2 bases and J by 1 base, leaving 14 bases between them. The CDR3 totals 16 residues. The CDR3 is CAISERGGGSQETQYF. For the CDR3, the DNA is TGTGCCATCAGTGAGAGAGGTGGGGGGTCCCAAGAGACCCAGTACTTC.

V usage is TRBV6-5 and J usage is TRBJ1-5; tentative D call: TRBD1 (5 bases). V was cut by 5 bases and J by 2 bases, with 13 bases left in between. CDR3 length equals 15 residues. The germline gives CDR1 MNHEY, CDR2 SVGAGI. The CDR3 spells CASSHGGNRNQPQHF. CDR3 nucleotides: TGTGCCAGCAGTCACGGGGGAAACCGCAATCAGCCCCAGCATTTT.

This chain uses TRBV18 with TRBJ2-2; D is unclear. This CDR3 contains 15 residues. Germline lookup yields CDR1 KGHSH and CDR2 LQKENI. Trimming stripped 8 bases from V and 6 bases from J, with 19 bases between. The CDR3 coding sequence is TGTGCCAGCCCCCTCGGGCCCCCCTACTCCGGGGAGCTGTTTTTT. Its protein is CASPLGPPYSGELFF.

The chain has TRBV2 and TRBJ1-2, with D possibly matching TRBD1 (5 bases). The germline gives CDR1 SNHLY, CDR2 FYNNEI. This CDR3 region has 12 residues. Trimming removed 5 bases at V and 7 bases at J, with 11 bases between. CDR3 residues: CASSPEGSGYTF. For the CDR3, the DNA is TGTGCCAGCAGTCCGGAGGGGAGTGGCTACACCTTC.

V is TRBV28 and J is TRBJ2-7, with D perhaps TRBD1 or TRBD2 (5 bases each). Deletions cut 10 bases from V and 4 bases from J, with 17 bases between. The CDR3 is made up of 13 amino acids. Germline CDR1 and CDR2: MDHEN and SYDVKM. The CDR3 here is CATTRGGPYEQYF. As DNA, the CDR3 is TGTGCCACCACTAGGGGTGGTCCTTACGAGCAGTACTTC.

This chain joins TRBV10-2 and TRBJ2-3; TRBD2 agrees at 8 bases. CDR3 length equals 16 residues. The trim removed 3 bases at V and 4 bases at J, leaving 9 bases unmatched. Germline assignment: CDR1 WSHSY and CDR2 SAAADI. For the CDR3, the DNA is TGCGCCAGCAGTGACGCCCCGGGACTAGAACCAGATACGCAGTATTTT. Translated, it gives CASSDAPGLEPDTQYF.

This clone was picked up one time. This sequence joins TRBV10-3 and TRBJ1-5; tentatively, D is TRBD1 (6 bases). The V and J ends lost 8 bases and 6 bases respectively, with 17 bases between them. The CDR3 has 14 amino acids. CDR1 and CDR2 (germline): ENHRY, SYGVKD. The CDR3 coding sequence is TGTGCCATCGGGGGTATGGGGGCGGGTCAGCCCCAGCATTTT. Translated: CAIGGMGAGQPQHF.

This chain uses TRBV28 with TRBJ2-7; D is ambiguous. The CDR3 contains 11 residues. Trimming left V 4 bases short and J 2 bases short, with 3 bases between. Germline V gene lookup returns CDR1 MDHEN and CDR2 SYDVKM. The CDR3 DNA reads TGTGCCAGCAGTTCCCCCTACGAGCAGTACTTC. Translated, it gives CASSSPYEQYF.

In its sample, this clone was seen once. CDR3 sequence reads: CASSSGGKQFF. DNA for the CDR3: TGTGCCAGTAGTAGCGGGGGTAAGCAGTTCTTC. The genes are TRBV19 and TRBJ2-1; 7 nucleotides agree with TRBD2. The ends lost 4 bases at V and 11 bases at J; junction bases unmatched: 2. Germline V gene lookup returns CDR1 LNHDA and CDR2 SQIVND (reference sequence). The CDR3 consists of 11 residues.

The sample holds one count of this clone. The chain recombines TRBV19 with TRBJ1-5; D gene ambiguous. This CDR3 comprises 13 residues. Germline CDR1 and CDR2: LNHDA and SQIVND (reference sequence). Trimming pared 9 bases from V and 8 bases from J, leaving 17 bases between. The CDR3 sequence is CASTNRPREPQHF. The CDR3 region has the DNA TGTGCCAGCACAAACCGACCGAGGGAGCCCCAGCATTTT.

This chain connects TRBV9 to TRBJ1-2; 7 bases agree with TRBD1. There are 15 residues in the CDR3. The J segment lost 5 bases and the V segment lost 4 bases, leaving 11 bases of the junction unmatched. Germline CDR1 is SGDLS and CDR2 is YYNGEE. CDR3 amino acids: CASSSSQGGLYGYTF. Written as DNA, the CDR3 is TGTGCCAGCAGCTCCTCTCAGGGGGGTTTGTATGGCTACACCTTC.

The rearrangement uses TRBV2 and TRBJ2-1; 8 nucleotides agree with TRBD2. This CDR3 comprises 13 residues. Germline-derived CDR1 and CDR2 are SNHLY and FYNNEI. The ends lost 5 bases at V and 9 bases at J; junction bases unmatched: 6. This CDR3 is CASSFRLALEQFF. CDR3 coding DNA: TGTGCCAGCAGTTTTCGACTAGCGCTTGAGCAGTTCTTC.